Described below is a single T cell receptor (beta chain) sequence and its context. Its matching antigen is unknown. Sequencing was performed with immunoSEQ multiplex PCR; in TCRdb, only in-frame clones are kept and a portion is missing. The table has approximately 530,000 clones, more than 95% seen once; the top ten hold nearly 0.065%. The CDR3 runs to 16 residues. Germline loops: CDR1 SGHRS, CDR2 YFSETQ. Trimming removed 1 base at V and 3 bases at J, with 14 bases between. This entry is derived from a study of shared clonotypes between healthy human individuals. Study-wide findings and caveats: It was expected that sequencing depth would affect clonotype sharing among donors. Relative to their counterparts shared across all four donors, non-shared clonotypes exhibited diminished generation probabilities.

The sequence was obtained from a woman in her twenties or thirties in good health. The sample was naive CD4+ T cells sorted from blood. The subset was: CD45RA+ positively selected. This sequence joins TRBV5-1 and TRBJ2-1, with D possibly TRBD1 on 5 matching bases. CDR3 nucleotide sequence: TGCGCCAGCAGCTTGAGGGATGACAGTTTCTACAATGAGCAGTTCTTC. It specifies CASSLRDDSFYNEQFF.